A selection of T cell receptor beta chains follows, all from one sample in a study of OX40 agonist ivuxolimab in advanced cancers. Data came from immunoSEQ multiplex PCR; TCRdb stores just in-frame clones and leaves some out. The table lists some 64,000 clones, roughly nine tenths of them singletons. Sample: CD4+ or CD8+ T cells sorted from blood, taken in a trial of the OX40 agonist ivuxolimab. These receptors all stem from an adult with an advanced solid tumor such as melanoma, head and neck, liver or kidney cancer. CDR3s include the opening cysteine and the closing phenylalanine or tryptophan. A D gene is named only where the DNA matches it firmly. Only some rows state a clone size, as once, few, many or a class for expanded clones.

D	V	J	size	CDR3	DNA
TRBD1	TRBV19	TRBJ1-5	-	CASSISRTGGRRNQPQHF	TGTGCCAGTAGTATTTCGAGGACAGGGGGCCGGCGCAATCAGCCCCAGCATTTT
-	TRBV6-1	TRBJ2-7	few	CASRVVGSSYEQYF	TGTGCCAGCAGGGTGGTGGGCAGTTCCTACGAGCAGTACTTC
TRBD1	TRBV11-2	TRBJ1-3	-	CASSVDRVVGNTIYF	TGTGCCAGCAGCGTGGACAGGGTGGTCGGAAACACCATATATTTT
TRBD1	TRBV27	TRBJ1-4	-	CASSSQGQGARKLFF	TGTGCCAGCAGTTCTCAAGGACAGGGGGCTCGGAAACTGTTTTTT
TRBD1	TRBV27	TRBJ2-6	-	CASRLQGAGANVLTF	TGTGCCAGCCGCCTCCAGGGGGCTGGGGCCAACGTCCTGACTTTC
-	TRBV6-6	TRBJ2-5	-	CASSYLETQYF	TGTGCCAGCAGTTACTTGGAGACCCAGTACTTC
TRBD1	TRBV5-1	TRBJ1-2	-	CASSEGTGQRYTF	TGCGCCAGCAGCGAAGGGACAGGGCAACGCTACACCTTC
-	TRBV28	TRBJ1-2	-	CASSPHIQANYGYTF	TGTGCCAGCAGCCCCCATATACAGGCAAACTATGGCTACACCTTC
-	TRBV5-1	TRBJ2-2	-	CASSSLGGANTGELFF	TGCGCCAGCAGCTCCTTGGGCGGAGCGAACACCGGGGAGCTGTTTTTT
-	TRBV27	TRBJ1-2	-	CASSRRGREGYTF	TGTGCCAGCAGCCGGCGGGGGCGCGAAGGCTACACCTTC
-	TRBV2	TRBJ2-3	-	CASSVGPDTQYF	TGTGCCAGCAGTGTCGGTCCAGATACGCAGTATTTT
-	TRBV6-4	TRBJ2-7	once	CASSDPSGKSSYEQYF	TGTGCCAGCAGTGACCCTTCGGGGAAGAGCTCCTACGAGCAGTACTTC
-	TRBV7-6	TRBJ1-6	-	CASSADPNSPLHF	TGTGCCAGCAGCGCGGACCCTAATTCACCCCTCCACTTT
-	TRBV4-1	TRBJ2-1	once	CASSSEDSGNEQFF	TGCGCCAGCAGCAGCGAGGACTCGGGCAATGAGCAGTTCTTC
TRBD2	TRBV5-1	TRBJ2-1	-	CASSLVAGDVYEQFF	TGCGCCAGCAGCTTGGTGGCGGGAGATGTCTATGAGCAGTTCTTC
-	TRBV5-1	TRBJ2-2	once	CASRRDGGELFF	TGCGCCAGCAGGAGGGACGGCGGGGAGCTGTTTTTT
TRBD1	TRBV29-1	TRBJ1-1	few	CSVEGQLNTEAFF	TGCAGCGTTGAGGGACAGCTAAACACTGAAGCTTTCTTT
-	TRBV7-2	TRBJ1-2	-	CASSLERGVSGYTF	TGTGCCAGCAGCTTAGAGAGGGGGGTATCAGGCTACACCTTC
-	TRBV11-2	TRBJ2-3	-	CASSFKQGSSDTQYF	TGTGCCAGCAGCTTTAAGCAGGGGTCATCAGATACGCAGTATTTT
-	TRBV19	TRBJ2-7	-	CASSVGRSYEQYF	TGTGCCAGTAGTGTCGGGAGAAGCTACGAGCAGTACTTC
-	TRBV30	TRBJ2-6	-	CAWSRIGANVLTF	TGTGCCTGGAGTCGGATTGGGGCCAACGTCCTGACTTTC
-	TRBV25-1	TRBJ2-7	-	CASSGASLVYEQYF	TGTGCCAGCAGTGGAGCTAGCCTTGTCTACGAGCAGTACTTC
TRBD1	TRBV28	TRBJ1-1	-	CASSPGTGRMNTEAFF	TGTGCCAGCAGCCCCGGGACAGGGAGAATGAACACTGAAGCTTTCTTT
-	TRBV2	TRBJ2-6	-	CASSGRTSGANVLTF	TGTGCCAGCAGTGGACGTACCTCTGGGGCCAACGTCCTGACTTTC
-	TRBV14	TRBJ2-5	-	CASSPVPKPGETQYF	TGTGCCAGCAGCCCGGTTCCAAAACCGGGGGAGACCCAGTACTTC
-	TRBV6-6	TRBJ1-4	-	CASSPGWSEKLFF	TGTGCCAGCAGTCCCGGTTGGAGTGAAAAACTGTTTTTT
-	TRBV2	TRBJ2-6	once	CASSDLESGANVLTF	TGTGCCAGCAGTGATCTGGAGTCTGGGGCCAACGTCCTGACTTTC